This is a list of T cell receptor beta chains from one sample in a study of T-cell reconstitution after alpha-beta-depleted transplantation in children. TCRdb re-derived calls from the PCR reads in MiXCR, one entry per CDR3 protein. The table includes 260,000 or so distinct CDR3 sequences, around 11% detected once. This material consisted of PBMCs from the stem cell graft donor, taken from the stem cell graft. These receptors were obtained from a human donor who donated a stem cell graft to a child with acute lymphoblastic leukemia. Each CDR3 is given with its conserved first and last residue.

v_call: TRBV9
j_call: TRBJ2-3
cdr3_length: 15
cdr3_aa: CASSVGGSSTDTQYF

v_call: TRBV27
j_call: TRBJ2-7
cdr3_length: 14
cdr3_aa: CASSLRQGYYEQYF

v_call: TRBV28
j_call: TRBJ2-7
cdr3_length: 12
cdr3_aa: CASSDPREEQYF

v_call: TRBV7-2
j_call: TRBJ2-4
cdr3_length: 19
cdr3_aa: CASSLAPPGRALAKNIQYF

v_call: TRBV29-1
j_call: TRBJ1-2
cdr3_length: 14
cdr3_aa: CSVVSTAVNYGYTF

v_call: TRBV6-1
j_call: TRBJ1-2
cdr3_length: 14
cdr3_aa: CASTALGGFHGYTF

v_call: TRBV12-3/TRBV12-4
j_call: TRBJ2-3
cdr3_length: 18
cdr3_aa: CASSFGVDFGGQKDTQYF

v_call: TRBV7-2
j_call: TRBJ2-5
cdr3_length: 14
cdr3_aa: CASSPGLLRETQYF

v_call: TRBV6-5
j_call: TRBJ2-3
cdr3_length: 16
cdr3_aa: CASSLLLAGGPDTQYF

v_call: TRBV6-1
j_call: TRBJ2-5
cdr3_length: 17
cdr3_aa: CASAVRRRESWAETQYF

v_call: TRBV29-1
j_call: TRBJ1-2
cdr3_length: 12
cdr3_aa: CSVPLRLNGYTF

v_call: TRBV5-6
j_call: TRBJ2-1
cdr3_length: 15
cdr3_aa: CASRRFSSSYNEQFF

v_call: TRBV7-2
j_call: TRBJ2-7
cdr3_length: 13
cdr3_aa: CASSPGLAGESYF

v_call: TRBV20-1
j_call: TRBJ2-1
cdr3_length: 15
cdr3_aa: CSARDRIRSYNEQFF

v_call: TRBV5-1
j_call: TRBJ2-7
cdr3_length: 13
cdr3_aa: CASSLGSTYEQYF

v_call: TRBV15
j_call: TRBJ2-5
cdr3_length: 15
cdr3_aa: CATSWGQGAWETQYF

v_call: TRBV9
j_call: TRBJ1-2
cdr3_length: 15
cdr3_aa: CASSVGAGGGYGYTF

v_call: TRBV6-2/TRBV6-3
j_call: TRBJ2-7
cdr3_length: 13
cdr3_aa: CASRTPGGYEQYF

v_call: TRBV12-3/TRBV12-4
j_call: TRBJ2-2
cdr3_length: 13
cdr3_aa: CASSPRNTGELFF

v_call: TRBV6-4
j_call: TRBJ2-7
cdr3_length: 13
cdr3_aa: CASSDSGAYEQYF

v_call: TRBV7-2
j_call: TRBJ2-7
cdr3_length: 13
cdr3_aa: CASSQRGNYEQYF

v_call: TRBV7-9
j_call: TRBJ1-1
cdr3_length: 13
cdr3_aa: CASSLVSQAEAFF

v_call: TRBV20-1
j_call: TRBJ2-1
cdr3_length: 15
cdr3_aa: CSANGGSRRVNEQFF

v_call: TRBV27
j_call: TRBJ1-6
cdr3_length: 15
cdr3_aa: CASSLSGGANSPLHF

v_call: TRBV19
j_call: TRBJ1-5
cdr3_length: 14
cdr3_aa: CASTSPYSNQPQHF

v_call: TRBV20-1
j_call: TRBJ2-1
cdr3_length: 11
cdr3_aa: CSARAYNEQFF

v_call: TRBV12-3/TRBV12-4
j_call: TRBJ2-1
cdr3_length: 13
cdr3_aa: CASSPPPYNEQFF

v_call: TRBV29-1
j_call: TRBJ2-7
cdr3_length: 14
cdr3_aa: CSETRDSSPYEQYF

v_call: TRBV27
j_call: TRBJ2-5
cdr3_length: 13
cdr3_aa: CASSLPGKATQYF

v_call: TRBV20-1
j_call: TRBJ1-6
cdr3_length: 14
cdr3_aa: CSASPPGHLSPLHF

v_call: TRBV11-2
j_call: TRBJ2-7
cdr3_length: 14
cdr3_aa: CASSLNRGRVEQYF

v_call: TRBV6-2/TRBV6-3
j_call: TRBJ1-1
cdr3_length: 15
cdr3_aa: CASNPGDGMNTEAFF

v_call: TRBV5-1
j_call: TRBJ2-7
cdr3_length: 13
cdr3_aa: CASSMGGTYEQYF

v_call: TRBV5-1
j_call: TRBJ2-7
cdr3_length: 15
cdr3_aa: CASSLAPGNSYEQYF

v_call: TRBV6-5
j_call: TRBJ2-7
cdr3_length: 14
cdr3_aa: CASSYSAGSYEQYF

v_call: TRBV11-2
j_call: TRBJ2-3
cdr3_length: 17
cdr3_aa: CASSLERLAGLADTQYF

v_call: TRBV6-1
j_call: TRBJ1-2
cdr3_length: 14
cdr3_aa: CASSESRPNSRGTF

v_call: TRBV20-1
j_call: TRBJ2-5
cdr3_length: 12
cdr3_aa: CSAVGLAETQYF

v_call: TRBV6-2/TRBV6-3
j_call: TRBJ1-5
cdr3_length: 13
cdr3_aa: CATCRDRDQPQHF

v_call: TRBV20-1
j_call: TRBJ2-7
cdr3_length: 13
cdr3_aa: CSAIRDTTYEQYF

v_call: TRBV5-1
j_call: TRBJ2-7
cdr3_length: 13
cdr3_aa: CASSLGGRGEQYF

v_call: TRBV20-1
j_call: TRBJ2-7
cdr3_length: 14
cdr3_aa: CSARTLAETGEQYF

v_call: TRBV4-2
j_call: TRBJ2-1
cdr3_length: 17
cdr3_aa: CASSQGTTATFYNEQFF

v_call: TRBV5-1
j_call: TRBJ2-3
cdr3_length: 15
cdr3_aa: CASSRSGGGTDTQYF

v_call: TRBV5-1
j_call: TRBJ2-7
cdr3_length: 14
cdr3_aa: CASSLGNGPYEQYF

v_call: TRBV5-1
j_call: TRBJ2-5
cdr3_length: 14
cdr3_aa: CASSLKRPGETQYF

v_call: TRBV5-6
j_call: TRBJ2-7
cdr3_length: 12
cdr3_aa: CASSLGSVEQYF

v_call: TRBV20-1
j_call: TRBJ1-2
cdr3_length: 15
cdr3_aa: CSARDGAGSNYGYTF

v_call: TRBV19
j_call: TRBJ2-4
cdr3_length: 19
cdr3_aa: CASSKNAARGKLAKNIQYF

v_call: TRBV6-5
j_call: TRBJ1-5
cdr3_length: 15
cdr3_aa: CASSYKGHSNQPQHF

v_call: TRBV25-1
j_call: TRBJ1-1
cdr3_length: 13
cdr3_aa: CASSESGGVEAFF